Below are 8 T cell receptor beta chains sequenced from a single sample in a study of OX40 agonist ivuxolimab in advanced cancers. The data were produced by immunoSEQ multiplex PCR, yet TCRdb's version contains in-frame clones alone and is incomplete. The sample carries approximately 68,000 clones, around 87% recorded once. Sample: CD4+ or CD8+ T cells sorted from blood, taken in a trial of the OX40 agonist ivuxolimab. The source of these receptors is an adult with an advanced solid tumor such as melanoma, head and neck, liver or kidney cancer.

For this clone: One end of the junction does not line up with germline, which may come from a read error. The genes are TRBV4-1 and TRBJ1-5; D not resolved. Germline V gene data show CDR1 as MGHRA and CDR2 as YSYEKL. The CDR3 runs 17 residues. The CDR3 DNA follows: TGCGCCAGCAGCCAACCATCCGGTCCACGGGATACTCAGGCCCAGCATTTT. Protein: CASSQPSGPRDTQAQHF.

V and J are TRBV28 and TRBJ2-7; D gene uncertain. CDR1 is MDHEN, CDR2 SYDVKM, per germline. V was cut by 2 bases and J by 0 bases, with 8 bases left in between. The CDR3 totals 14 residues. CDR3 DNA sequence: TGTGCCAGCAGTTTAAGGCATCGCTCCTACGAGCAGTACTTC. It specifies CASSLRHRSYEQYF.

The CDR3 reads CASSLGTTNTGELFF. CDR3 bases: TGCGCCAGCAGCCTGGGGACAACGAACACCGGGGAGCTGTTTTTT. This chain uses TRBV5-1 with TRBJ2-2; D possibly corresponds to TRBD1 (6 bases). Germline lookup yields CDR1 SGHRS and CDR2 YFSETQ. V was pared by 4 bases and J by 0 bases, with 10 bases between. The CDR3 is made up of 15 amino acids.

The rearrangement uses TRBV9 and TRBJ2-1; TRBD1 matches at 7 bases. The germline V gene encodes CDR1 SGDLS and CDR2 YYNGEE. The CDR3 is made up of 15 amino acids. V lost 3 bases, J lost 7 bases, and 10 bases stayed unmatched. The CDR3 sequence: CASSAEGRGYNEQFF. The CDR3, as DNA: TGTGCCAGCAGCGCAGAGGGCAGGGGGTATAATGAGCAGTTCTTC. The variable domain in full, with the rest retrieved from reference TRBV9 and TRBJ2-1, is DSGVTQTPKHLITATGQRVTLRCSPRSGDLSVYWYQQSLDQGLQFLIQYYNGEERAKGNILERFSAQQFPDLHSELNLSSLELGDSALYFCASSAEGRGYNEQFFGPGTRLTVL.

The chain employs TRBV5-1 and TRBJ2-1, with D perhaps matching TRBD1 or TRBD2 (5 bases each). V lost 0 bases, J lost 5 bases, and 6 bases lay in between. The germline CDR1 and CDR2 sequences are SGHRS and YFSETQ. The CDR3 loop spans 13 amino acids. Written as DNA, the CDR3 is TGCGCCAGCAGCTTGGGAGGGGACAATGAGCAGTTCTTC. It encodes CASSLGGDNEQFF.

The chain has TRBV30 and TRBJ1-6; possibly TRBD1 for D (6 bases). Germline assignment: CDR1 GTSNPN and CDR2 SVGIG (reference sequence). Trimming left V 5 bases short and J 9 bases short, with 20 bases between. The CDR3 sequence is 15 residues long. The CDR3 sequence: CAWSQGGFPSSPLHF. The CDR3 bases are TGTGCCTGGTCACAGGGTGGGTTCCCCAGTTCACCCCTCCACTTT.

The genes are TRBV7-3 and TRBJ1-1; perhaps TRBD1 as D (5 bases). The V gene lost 6 bases and the J gene lost 1 base, with 9 bases spanning the gap. Germline V gene lookup returns CDR1 SGHTA and CDR2 FQGTGA. The CDR3 spans 13 residues. Here the CDR3 reads CASSQGWNTEAFF. CDR3 DNA: TGTGCCAGCAGTCAGGGTTGGAACACTGAAGCTTTCTTT.

The chain couples TRBV19 to TRBJ1-5; D might be TRBD1 (5 bases). This CDR3 is built from 13 residues. Trimming cost V 7 bases and J 5 bases, with 12 bases left between them. Germline assignment: CDR1 LNHDA and CDR2 SQIVND (reference sequence). The CDR3, as DNA: TGTGCCAGTATAGGGACCCACTATCAGCCCCAGCATTTT. Translation: CASIGTHYQPQHF.